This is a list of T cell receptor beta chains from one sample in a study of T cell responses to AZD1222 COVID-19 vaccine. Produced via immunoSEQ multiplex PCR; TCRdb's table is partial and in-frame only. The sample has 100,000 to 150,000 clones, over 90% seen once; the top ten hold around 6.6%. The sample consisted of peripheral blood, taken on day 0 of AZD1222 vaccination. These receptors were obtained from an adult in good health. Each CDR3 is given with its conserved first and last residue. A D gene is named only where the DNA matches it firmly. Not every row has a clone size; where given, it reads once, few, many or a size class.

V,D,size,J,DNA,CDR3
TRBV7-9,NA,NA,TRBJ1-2,TGTGCCAGCTCCCCCGACAGGCACCGGGGAGATGGCTACACCTTC,CASSPDRHRGDGYTF
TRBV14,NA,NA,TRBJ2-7,TGTGCCAGCAGCCCCCCAGGGGCGGGACCGGACGAGCAGTACTTC,CASSPPGAGPDEQYF
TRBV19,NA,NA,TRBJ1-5,TGTGCCAGTAGTATGGTGAGCAATCAGCCCCAGCATTTT,CASSMVSNQPQHF
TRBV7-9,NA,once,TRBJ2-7,TGTGCCAGCAGCTTAGTCGACGGGGGATCCTACGAGCAGTACTTC,CASSLVDGGSYEQYF
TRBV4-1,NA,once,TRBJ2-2,TGCGCCAGCAGCCATCGGGACACCCTCACCGGGGAGCTGTTTTTT,CASSHRDTLTGELFF
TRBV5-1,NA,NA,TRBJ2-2,TGCGCCAGCAGCTTGAACGGGCCCAACACCGGGGAGCTGTTTTTT,CASSLNGPNTGELFF
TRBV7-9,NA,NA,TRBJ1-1,TGTGCCAGCAGTCGCGGGGCCGAGAACACTGAAGCTTTCTTT,CASSRGAENTEAFF
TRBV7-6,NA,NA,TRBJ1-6,TGTGCCAGCAGCTTGGGACAACGATCGCTTAATTCACCCCTCCACTTT,CASSLGQRSLNSPLHF
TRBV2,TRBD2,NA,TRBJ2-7,TGTGCCAGCAGCGTGTCGGCGGGAGGTGCCAGGAGCTCCTACGAGCAGTACTTC,CASSVSAGGARSSYEQYF
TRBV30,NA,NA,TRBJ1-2,TGTGCCTGGAGTATCCTACCGGGAGGCTACACCTTC,CAWSILPGGYTF
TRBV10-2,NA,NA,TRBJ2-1,TGCGCCAGCATCGACTTCTACAATGAGCAGTTCTTC,CASIDFYNEQFF
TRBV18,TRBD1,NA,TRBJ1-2,TGTGCCAGCTCACCTGGGACAGGAATCTCATCAAGGGGTGGCTACACCTTC,CASSPGTGISSRGGYTF
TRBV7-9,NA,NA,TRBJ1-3,TGTGCCAGCAGCTTAGGTTGGTCGGGAAACACCATATATTTT,CASSLGWSGNTIYF
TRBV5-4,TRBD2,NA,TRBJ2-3,TGTGCCAGCAGCCCTCGTAGCGGGAGGGACACAGATACGCAGTATTTT,CASSPRSGRDTDTQYF
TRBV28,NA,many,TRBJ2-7,TGTGCCAGCAGCCAACAGGGTTACGAGCAGTACTTC,CASSQQGYEQYF
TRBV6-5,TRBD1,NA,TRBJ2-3,TGTGCCACCCAGGGACAGGGGATCGCAGATACGCAGTATTTT,CATQGQGIADTQYF
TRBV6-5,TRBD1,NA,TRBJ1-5,TGTGCCAGCAGCGGGGGGACAGGGGGTCAGCCCCAGCATTTT,CASSGGTGGQPQHF
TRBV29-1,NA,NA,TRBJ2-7,TGCAGCGCCGAGGGACCCGTGCCCTACGAGCAGTACTTC,CSAEGPVPYEQYF
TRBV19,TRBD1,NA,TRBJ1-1,TGTGCCAGTAGTATAGGGCGGGACAGACTGAACACTGAAGCTTTCTTT,CASSIGRDRLNTEAFF
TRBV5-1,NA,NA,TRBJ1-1,TGCGCCAGCAGCTTGGCCATTTTGAACACTGAAGCTTTCTTT,CASSLAILNTEAFF
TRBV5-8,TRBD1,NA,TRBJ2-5,TGTGCCAGCAACCTCCGGACAGGGCAAGAGACCCAGTACTTC,CASNLRTGQETQYF
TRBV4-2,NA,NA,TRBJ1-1,TGTGCCAGCAGCCCCCCCGGACAGCCTGAAGCTTTCTTT,CASSPPGQPEAFF
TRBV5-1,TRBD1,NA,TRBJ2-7,TGCGCCAGCCACACCGGGACAGGGGGGTTCGAGCAGTACTTC,CASHTGTGGFEQYF
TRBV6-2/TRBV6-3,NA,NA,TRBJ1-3,TGTGCCAGCAGCCCCCCCTCTGGAAACACCATATATTTT,CASSPPSGNTIYF
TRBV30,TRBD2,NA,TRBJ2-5,TGTGCCTGGAGTGTACCTAGCGGGACCGTCCAAGAGACCCAGTACTTC,CAWSVPSGTVQETQYF
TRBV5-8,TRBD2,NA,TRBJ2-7,TGTGCCAGCACCAACTACGGCGGGAGGACCTACGAGCAGTACTTC,CASTNYGGRTYEQYF
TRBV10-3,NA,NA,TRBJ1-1,TGTGCCATCAGAGGAGACGAGACATCATGGGACACTGAAGCTTTCTTT,CAIRGDETSWDTEAFF
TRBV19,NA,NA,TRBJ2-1,TGTGCCAGTAGTGACGGTAGCTCGTACAATGAGCAGTTCTTC,CASSDGSSYNEQFF
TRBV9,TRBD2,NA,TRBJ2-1,TGTGCCAGCAGTCCTAGCGGGAGGTTGTCCTACAATGAGCAGTTCTTC,CASSPSGRLSYNEQFF
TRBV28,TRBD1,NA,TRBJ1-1,TGTGCCAGCAGTTTATCAGGGGGGCTGAGCACTGAAGCTTTCTTT,CASSLSGGLSTEAFF
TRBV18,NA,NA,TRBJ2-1,TGTGCCAGCTCAATTTCTCGGCTCTCCTACAATGAGCAGTTCTTC,CASSISRLSYNEQFF
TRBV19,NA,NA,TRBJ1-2,TGTGCCAGTAGTCTTGTGGCAGGGATCGATGGCTACACCTTC,CASSLVAGIDGYTF
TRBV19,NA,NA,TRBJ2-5,TGTGCCAGTAGTGTTAGGGGAGAGACCCAGTACTTC,CASSVRGETQYF
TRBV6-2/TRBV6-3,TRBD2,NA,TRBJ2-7,TGTGCCAGCAGTTCCGCAGGACTAGCGGACTACGAGCAGTACTTC,CASSSAGLADYEQYF
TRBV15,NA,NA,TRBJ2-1,TGTGCCACCAGCAGAGATCAGCCTAGCTCCAATGAGCAGTTCTTC,CATSRDQPSSNEQFF
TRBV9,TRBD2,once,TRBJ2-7,TGTGCCAGCAGCGTAGGACTAGCGGGAGGACTCCCTTACGAGCAGTACTTC,CASSVGLAGGLPYEQYF
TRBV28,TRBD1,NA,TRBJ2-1,TGTGCCAGCAGTCCCATGGACAGGGGGCCTTACAATGAGCAGTTCTTC,CASSPMDRGPYNEQFF
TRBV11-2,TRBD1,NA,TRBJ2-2,TGTGCCAGCACCCAGTGGGGGACAGTTAACACCGGGGAGCTGTTTTTT,CASTQWGTVNTGELFF
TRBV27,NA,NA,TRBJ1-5,TGTGCCAGCAGTTTAATAGGGCTTAGCAATCAGCCCCAGCATTTT,CASSLIGLSNQPQHF
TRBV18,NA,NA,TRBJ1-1,TGTGCCAGCTCACAGCAATGGAACACTGAAGCTTTCTTT,CASSQQWNTEAFF
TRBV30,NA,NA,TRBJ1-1,TGTGCCTGGAGTGTGAAGGGATCGAACACTGAAGCTTTCTTT,CAWSVKGSNTEAFF
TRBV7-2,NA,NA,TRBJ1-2,TGTGCCAGCAGCTTAGAGGCAGGGCCTAACTATGGCTACACCTTC,CASSLEAGPNYGYTF
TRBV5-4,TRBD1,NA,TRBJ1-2,TGTGCCAGCAGCTTAGTACAGGGGATAGTTCTCTATGGCTACACCTTC,CASSLVQGIVLYGYTF
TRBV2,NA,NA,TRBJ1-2,TGTGCCAGCGGATCAGGTGCCTTAGGAGGCTACACCTTC,CASGSGALGGYTF
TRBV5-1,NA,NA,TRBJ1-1,TGCGCCAGCAGCTCCCAGGGTATGAACACTGAAGCTTTCTTT,CASSSQGMNTEAFF
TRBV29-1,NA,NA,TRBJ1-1,TGCAGCGTTGAAAATGGGAACACTGAAGCTTTCTTT,CSVENGNTEAFF
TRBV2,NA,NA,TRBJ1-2,TGTGCCAGCAGTTACTGGACAGATGACTATGGCTACACCTTC,CASSYWTDDYGYTF
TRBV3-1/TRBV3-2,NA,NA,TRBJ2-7,TGTGCCAGCACCCCCAAACAGGGCTACTCCTACGAGCAGTACTTC,CASTPKQGYSYEQYF
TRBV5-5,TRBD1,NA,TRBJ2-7,TGTGCCAGCAGCCCCGGGACAGGGGGCGTCTACGAGCAGTACTTC,CASSPGTGGVYEQYF
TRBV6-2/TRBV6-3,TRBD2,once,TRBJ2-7,TGTGCCAGCAGCCTAGGGACTAGCGGGAGGGTCGGCGAGCAGTACTTC,CASSLGTSGRVGEQYF
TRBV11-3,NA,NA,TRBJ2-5,TGTGCCAGCAGCTTCGGCCCCCGGGGAGGCCAAGAGACCCAGTACTTC,CASSFGPRGGQETQYF
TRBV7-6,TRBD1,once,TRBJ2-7,TGTGCCAGCAGCTTAGGGACAGGGACCTACGAGCAGTACTTC,CASSLGTGTYEQYF
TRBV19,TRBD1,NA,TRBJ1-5,TGTGCCAGTACCCGACAGGGTAGCAATCAGCCCCAGCATTTT,CASTRQGSNQPQHF
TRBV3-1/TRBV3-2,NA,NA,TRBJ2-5,TGTGCCAGCAGCCAAGTTTCAGGACCGGGCGGGGAGACCCAGTACTTC,CASSQVSGPGGETQYF
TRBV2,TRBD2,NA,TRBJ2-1,TGTGCCAGTAAGGAGACTAGCGGGGCCCGGGATGAGCAGTTCTTC,CASKETSGARDEQFF